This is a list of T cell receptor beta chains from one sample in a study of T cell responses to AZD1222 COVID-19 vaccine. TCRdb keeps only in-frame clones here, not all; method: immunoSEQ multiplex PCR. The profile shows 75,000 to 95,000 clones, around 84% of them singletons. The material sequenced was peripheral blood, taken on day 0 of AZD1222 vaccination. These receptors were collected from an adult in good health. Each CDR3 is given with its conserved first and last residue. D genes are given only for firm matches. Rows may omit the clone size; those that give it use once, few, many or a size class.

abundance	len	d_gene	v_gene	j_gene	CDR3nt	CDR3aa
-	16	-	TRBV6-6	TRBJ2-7	TGTGCCAGCAGGCTCAGGGGGGACACCTCCTCCTACGAGCAGTACTTC	CASRLRGDTSSYEQYF
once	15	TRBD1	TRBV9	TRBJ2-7	TGTGCCAGCAGCCCTCACAGGGGCCCCTCCTACGAGCAGTACTTC	CASSPHRGPSYEQYF
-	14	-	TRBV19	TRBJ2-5	TGTGCCAGTAGTATAAGGGACCCGAGGGAGACCCAGTACTTC	CASSIRDPRETQYF
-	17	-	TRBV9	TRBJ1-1	TGTGCCAGCAGCGTAGGTGGTAGGATAGGGCAGAACACTGAAGCTTTCTTT	CASSVGGRIGQNTEAFF
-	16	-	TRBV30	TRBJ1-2	TGTGCCTGGAGTGCAGACCTCCCGATCACGGCGGATGGCTACACCTTC	CAWSADLPITADGYTF
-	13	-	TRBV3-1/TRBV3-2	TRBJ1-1	TGTGCCAGCAGCCAAGTCTCGGCCACTGAAGCTTTCTTT	CASSQVSATEAFF
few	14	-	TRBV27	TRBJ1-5	TGTGCCAGCAGTTTACGGGGGACCATGAGGCCCCAGCATTTT	CASSLRGTMRPQHF
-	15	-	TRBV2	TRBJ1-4	TGTGCCAGCAGAACTCCGGGAGGACCAAATGAAAAACTGTTTTTT	CASRTPGGPNEKLFF
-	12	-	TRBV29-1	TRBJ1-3	TGCAGCGTTGGGGACTCTGGAAACACCATATATTTT	CSVGDSGNTIYF
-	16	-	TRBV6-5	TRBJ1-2	TGTGCCAGCAGTTACTCGGAAACAGGAGCTAACTATGGCTACACCTTC	CASSYSETGANYGYTF
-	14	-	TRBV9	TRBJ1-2	TGTGCCAGCAGCGCAATAACAGGGAGAGGCGGCTACACCTTC	CASSAITGRGGYTF
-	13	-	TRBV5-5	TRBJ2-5	TGTGCCAGCAGCCGCCAGGCGACGGAGACCCAGTACTTC	CASSRQATETQYF
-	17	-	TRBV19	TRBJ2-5	TGTGCCAATAGTATAGGGGTCGGGGGGCCTACCCAAGAGACCCAGTACTTC	CANSIGVGGPTQETQYF
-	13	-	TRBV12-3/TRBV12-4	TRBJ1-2	TGTGCCAGCAGTCTCCAGCGCGGGTTTGGCTACACCTTC	CASSLQRGFGYTF
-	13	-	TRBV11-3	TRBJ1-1	TGTGCCAGCAGCCAAGCAGGGTTTACTGAAGCTTTCTTT	CASSQAGFTEAFF
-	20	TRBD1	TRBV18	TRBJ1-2	TGTGCCAGCTCACCAGTCATAGTTGCCGCCGGGACAGGGCTCTTCTATGGCTACACCTTC	CASSPVIVAAGTGLFYGYTF
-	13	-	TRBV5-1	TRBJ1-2	TGCGCCAGCGGAGTCCCCCCGAGGATCGGCTACACCTTC	CASGVPPRIGYTF
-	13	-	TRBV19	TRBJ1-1	TGTGCCAGTAGCAGGGGTACGAACACTGAAGCTTTCTTT	CASSRGTNTEAFF
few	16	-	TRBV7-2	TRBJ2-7	TGTGCCAGCAGCTTAGTGGTGGGTCCGAGCTCCTACGAGCAGTACTTC	CASSLVVGPSSYEQYF
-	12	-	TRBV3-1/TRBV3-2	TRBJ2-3	TGTGCCAGCAGCCAGGGTCGCGATACGCAGTATTTT	CASSQGRDTQYF
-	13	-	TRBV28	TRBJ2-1	TGTGCCAGCAGTTTAGGCCCCCTTGATGAGCAGTTCTTC	CASSLGPLDEQFF
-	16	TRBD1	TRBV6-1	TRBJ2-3	TGTGCCAGCAGTGATAGCGGGACAGGGGGGGCCGATACGCAGTATTTT	CASSDSGTGGADTQYF
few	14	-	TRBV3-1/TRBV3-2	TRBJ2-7	TGTGCCAGCAGCCAAGATAACAGCTACTACGAGCAGTACTTC	CASSQDNSYYEQYF
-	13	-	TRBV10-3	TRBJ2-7	TGTGCCGTCTCGAAAGACTCGTCCTACGAGCAGTACTTC	CAVSKDSSYEQYF
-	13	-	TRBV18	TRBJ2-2	TGTGCCAGCTCACCACGAGAGCTCCGGGAGCTGTTTTTT	CASSPRELRELFF
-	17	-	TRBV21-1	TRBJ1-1	TGTGCCAGCAGCAAAGGGATGGGGCCGGTTCATGGCGCTGAAGCTTTCTTT	CASSKGMGPVHGAEAFF
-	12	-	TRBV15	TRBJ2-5	TGTGCCACCAGCAGAGAACGGGAGACCCAGTACTTC	CATSRERETQYF
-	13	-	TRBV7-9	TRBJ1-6	TGTGCCAGCAGCTTATTCTTAAATTCACCCCTCCACTTT	CASSLFLNSPLHF
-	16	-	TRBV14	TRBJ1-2	TGTGCCAGCAGCCCCGTGGTTTCGACCACAGACTATGGCTACACCTTC	CASSPVVSTTDYGYTF
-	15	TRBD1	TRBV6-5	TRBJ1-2	TGTGCCAGCAGGGCTCTCGGACAGGGAGGGAGTGGCTACACCTTC	CASRALGQGGSGYTF
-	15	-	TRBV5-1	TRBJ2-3	TGCGCCAGCAGCGCGACCCTCCAAGCCACAGATACGCAGTATTTT	CASSATLQATDTQYF
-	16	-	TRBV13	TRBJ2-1	TGTGCCAGCGACTTAGGGGGGGAAAGCTCCTACAATGAGCAGTTCTTC	CASDLGGESSYNEQFF
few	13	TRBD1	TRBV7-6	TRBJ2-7	TGTGCCAGCAGCTCTGACAGGGCCCACGAGCAGTACTTC	CASSSDRAHEQYF
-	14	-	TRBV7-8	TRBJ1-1	TGTGCCAGCAGCGGAAGAATTGGGAACACTGAAGCTTTCTTT	CASSGRIGNTEAFF
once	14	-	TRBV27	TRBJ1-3	TGTGCCAGCGGCACACAGGGATTTGGAAACACCATATATTTT	CASGTQGFGNTIYF
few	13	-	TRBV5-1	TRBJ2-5	TGCGCCAGCAGCAGGGATTCAGGGGAGACCCAGTACTTC	CASSRDSGETQYF
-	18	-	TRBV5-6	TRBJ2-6	TGTGCCAGCAGCTTCCCCACGGGGGCGACGGCTGGGGCCAACGTCCTGACTTTC	CASSFPTGATAGANVLTF
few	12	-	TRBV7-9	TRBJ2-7	TGTGCCAGCAGCTTCGATTATAGGAACCAGTACTTC	CASSFDYRNQYF
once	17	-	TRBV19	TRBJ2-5	TGTGCCAGTAGTACAACCTCCCGCCGGGGCATGGGAGAGACCCAGTACTTC	CASSTTSRRGMGETQYF
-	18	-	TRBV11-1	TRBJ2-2	TGTGCCAGCAGCTTAGCGATCGGATCCGACCAGAACACCGGGGAGCTGTTTTTT	CASSLAIGSDQNTGELFF